These 9 T cell receptor beta chains were sequenced from one sample in a study of blood T cells in healthy people across ages. A second 7 to 11 cycle PCR used barcoded and J-beta primers. Each CDR3 protein gets one entry after TCRdb re-called the 5' RACE reads with MiXCR. The sample has 780,000 or so distinct CDR3 sequences; 53% are singletons. Specimen: blood. All receptors derive from a man older than 75 in good health.

The V and J genes are TRBV5-1 and TRBJ2-3; perhaps D is TRBD1 or TRBD2 (6 bases each). This CDR3 is built from 17 residues. V lost 0 bases, J lost 4 bases, and 18 bases lay in between. CDR1 and CDR2 from the germline V gene are SGHRS and YFSETQ. CDR3 loop: CASSLARRGTTPDTQYF. Written as DNA, the CDR3 is TGCGCCAGCAGCTTGGCCCGTCGCGGGACAACCCCAGATACGCAGTATTTT.

The rearrangement links TRBV18 to TRBJ2-1; possibly TRBD1 for D (6 bases). From germline, CDR1 is KGHSH and CDR2 LQKENI. V dropped 0 bases and J dropped 8 bases, with 17 bases sitting between them. This CDR3 region has 16 residues. The CDR3 DNA sequence: TGTGCCAGCTCACCACCGGGAAGGGGGAGATTCCATGAGCAGTTCTTC. Translation: CASSPPGRGRFHEQFF.

This clonotype was counted a few times. The chain is built from TRBV21-1 and TRBJ2-4. The tail of the sequence fits TRBJ2-7 better, so the J call may be wrong. TRBV21-1 is classified as a pseudogene. The CDR3 sequence is 12 residues long. The CDR3 coding sequence is TGTGCCAGCAGCAAAACGTCCGGCGAGCAGTACTTC. It yields the protein CASSKTSGEQYF.

The chain links TRBV27 to TRBJ2-1, with TRBD2 matching 8 bases. Germline trimming cut 1 base from V and 2 bases from J; bases unmatched to any gene: 4. The CDR3 is 16 amino acids. Germline V gives CDR1 MNHEY, CDR2 SMNVEV (reference sequence). CDR3: CASSLFAGGAYNEQFF. CDR3 bases: TGTGCCAGCAGTTTATTTGCGGGAGGAGCCTACAATGAGCAGTTCTTC.

A word on this clonotype: The junction departs from the called germline gene at one end, perhaps through a read error. The chain links TRBV2 to TRBJ2-3; 7 bases match TRBD1. CDR1 is SNHLY and CDR2 is FYNNEI in the germline V gene. The CDR3 runs 16 residues. The CDR3 bases are TGTGCTAGCAGTAGGGACAGACCCAGCCCGGCAGATACGCAGTATTTT. This sequence encodes CASSRDRPSPADTQYF.

The gene calls are TRBV9 and TRBJ2-7; 10 nucleotides align to TRBD2. This CDR3 spans 16 amino acids. V shed 3 bases and J 7 bases; nucleotides not matched to a gene: 13. CDR1 and CDR2 from the germline V gene are SGDLS and YYNGEE. The CDR3 DNA sequence: TGTGCCAGCAGCGCTGGGGGACTAGCGAACTACAATGAGCAGTACTTC. Translated, it gives CASSAGGLANYNEQYF.

The gene calls are TRBV10-1 and TRBJ2-1, with D unclear. The J call may be wrong; the DNA end is better matched by TRBJ2-7. The CDR3 is made up of 15 amino acids. Germline CDR1 is WNHNN and CDR2 is SYGVQD (reference sequence). This CDR3 is CASSVSGRSYNEQYF. The CDR3 DNA reads TGCGCCAGCAGTGTCTCGGGCCGCTCCTACAATGAGCAGTACTTC.

The DNA for the CDR3 is TGCGCCAGCAGCTTGGTTAGGTCGCGGGACAGGGTAAGGAGTGAGCAGTTCTTC. Its translation is CASSLVRSRDRVRSEQFF. The chain links TRBV5-1 to TRBJ2-1; 9 bases are shared with TRBD1. The CDR3 covers 18 residues. With 0 bases clipped from V and 9 bases from J, the junction kept 16 bases outside the gene matches. From germline, CDR1 is SGHRS and CDR2 YFSETQ.

The CDR3 DNA follows: TGTGCCAGCAGCACTAATGAAAAACTGTTTTTT. Its protein is CASSTNEKLFF. The chain combines TRBV7-9 with TRBJ1-4; D unresolved. This CDR3 has 11 amino acids. The germline V gene has CDR1 SEHNR and CDR2 FQNEAQ (reference sequence). Trimming took off 5 bases at V and 2 bases at J, with 0 bases between the two ends.